This TCR beta chain was documented in a study of T cell responses to AZD1222 COVID-19 vaccine. Assay: immunoSEQ multiplex PCR; the TCRdb copy retains only in-frame clones and omits some. The sample records 70,000 or so clones, 80% to 90% being singletons. General study findings and limits: Nearly half of spike-specific TCRs reportedly target variant regions that are unmutated in the B.1.351 and B.1.1.7 variants. Spike-specific TCR breadth and depth rose after two AZD1222 doses. Donors were mostly white British, more females; clonal diversity possibly underestimated.

A remark on this clone: Antigen: not known.

Sequencing was performed on peripheral blood, taken on day 0 of AZD1222 vaccination. The receptor's source is an adult in good health.

CDR3 loop: CASSSRQGPSGNTIYF. CDR3 in DNA: TGTGCCAGCAGCTCGAGACAGGGGCCCTCTGGAAACACCATATATTTT. The V call is TRBV5-4, the J call TRBJ1-3, with TRBD1 matching over 8 bases. V shed 3 bases and J 0 bases; nucleotides not matched to a gene: 5. CDR3 length equals 16 residues. The germline CDR1 and CDR2 sequences are SGHNT and YYREEE (reference sequence).